The sequence of this T cell receptor (beta chain) was determined in a study of control samples from healthy donors and cancer patients. J gave up 3 bases and V 1 base, and 5 bases lay outside the gene matches. This CDR3 has 15 amino acids. The germline gives CDR1 SGHTA, CDR2 FQGTGA. Assay: immunoSEQ multiplex PCR; the TCRdb copy retains only in-frame clones and omits some. This repertoire shows about 150,000 clones, approximately 96% found once; its top ten account for approximately 5.5%. J is TRBJ1-1 and V is TRBV7-3; 7 positions match TRBD1. The sequence came from a man aged 35 to 55 in good health. The source material was blood. Here the CDR3 DNA reads TGTGCCAGCAGCTTAAAGGGGGCCGCGGACACTGAAGCTTTCTTT. Translating it yields CASSLKGAADTEAFF.